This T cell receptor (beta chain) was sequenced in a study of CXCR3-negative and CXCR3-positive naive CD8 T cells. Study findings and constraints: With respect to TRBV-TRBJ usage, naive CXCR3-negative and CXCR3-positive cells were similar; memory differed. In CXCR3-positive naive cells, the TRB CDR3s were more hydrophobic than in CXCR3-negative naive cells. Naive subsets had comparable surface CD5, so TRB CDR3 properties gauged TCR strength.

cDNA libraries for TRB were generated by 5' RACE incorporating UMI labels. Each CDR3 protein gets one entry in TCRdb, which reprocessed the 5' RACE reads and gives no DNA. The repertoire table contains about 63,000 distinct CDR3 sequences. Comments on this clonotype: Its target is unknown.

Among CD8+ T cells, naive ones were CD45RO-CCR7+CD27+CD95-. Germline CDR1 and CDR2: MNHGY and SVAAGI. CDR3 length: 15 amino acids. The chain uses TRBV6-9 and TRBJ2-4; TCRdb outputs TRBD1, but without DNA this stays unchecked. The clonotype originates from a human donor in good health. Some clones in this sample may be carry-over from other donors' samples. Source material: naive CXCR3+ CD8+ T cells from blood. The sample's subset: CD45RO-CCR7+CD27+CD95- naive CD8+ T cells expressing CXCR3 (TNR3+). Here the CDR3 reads CASGGNRTDKNIQYF.